The rows below give T cell receptor beta chains drawn from one sample of a study of blood T cell repertoires in COVID-19. Here immunoSEQ multiplex PCR was the method, and the copy in TCRdb shows in-frame clones only, minus some. This table holds approximately 250,000 clones, roughly 82% found once. Sequenced material: peripheral blood. The receptors derive from a woman between 35 and 50 years old who had recovered from COVID-19. Both conserved end residues are part of each CDR3. The order of the fields is clone size, V gene, CDR3 length, J gene, CDR3 protein. The size of a clone is reported for some rows only, either as once, few or many, or as a class for expanded clones.

>-|TRBV19|15|TRBJ2-1
CASSISGTSNNEQFF
>-|TRBV9|17|TRBJ1-5
CASSVGDRASRSQPQHF
>-|TRBV3-1/TRBV3-2|15|TRBJ2-7
CASSQGSTGGYEQYF
>-|TRBV30|15|TRBJ2-1
CAWSRAKGTVNEQFF
>-|TRBV25-1|16|TRBJ1-2
CASSDSSRQTGVGYTF
>few|TRBV27|14|TRBJ1-4
CASRGDATNEKLFF
>-|TRBV7-2|12|TRBJ2-1
CASSFISSQQFF
>-|TRBV2|14|TRBJ1-2
CASSDQGQTYGYTF
>once|TRBV19|14|TRBJ1-1
CASGRETANTEAFF
>-|TRBV6-5|15|TRBJ1-1
CASTVQGAMNTEAFF
>-|TRBV4-3|15|TRBJ2-7
CASSQGPGQAYEQYF
>-|TRBV27|16|TRBJ2-3
CASSFKVPTRTDTQYF
>once|TRBV4-3|16|TRBJ2-7
CASSQDLGQVEGEQYF
>-|TRBV3-1/TRBV3-2|15|TRBJ2-1
CASSSSGTSGNEQFF
>-|TRBV5-1|16|TRBJ2-5
CASSPGASGVQETQYF
>-|TRBV7-2|17|TRBJ2-3
CASSGSLLAGYTDTQYF
>-|TRBV13|14|TRBJ1-2
CASSLREIHYGYTF
>-|TRBV6-5|15|TRBJ2-5
CASKQPGLGIETQYF
>-|TRBV18|17|TRBJ2-2
CASSPGSGGPRSGELFF
>-|TRBV18|14|TRBJ1-1
CASSPGTGDTEAFF
>once|TRBV28|13|TRBJ2-3
CASSYRGGDTQYF
>-|TRBV12-3/TRBV12-4|13|TRBJ2-5
CATMTGMQETQYF
>-|TRBV28|16|TRBJ2-2
CASSLSAQGNTGELFF
>few|TRBV6-5|15|TRBJ2-7
CASRAGGTGGSEQYF
>-|TRBV6-9|16|TRBJ2-4
CASIFEVRKAKNIQYF
>few|TRBV5-5|13|TRBJ1-1
CASSFQGNTEAFF
>-|TRBV9|16|TRBJ2-3
CASSPRDRGGEDTQYF
>-|TRBV10-2|14|TRBJ2-7
CASDPGQGSYEQYF
>-|TRBV6-6|15|TRBJ2-7
CASRPGLAGDYEQYF
>-|TRBV19|14|TRBJ1-3
CASSITGGGNTIYF
>-|TRBV5-1|15|TRBJ1-5
CASSLGTGENQPQHF
>-|TRBV5-1|12|TRBJ2-7
CASSPTGVEQYF
>-|TRBV5-6|15|TRBJ2-1
CASSPRRGQYNEQFF
>-|TRBV7-2|15|TRBJ1-2
CASSLVRQVFYGYTF
>-|TRBV28|18|TRBJ2-7
CASSPWTGVAKSGDEQYF
>once|TRBV23-1|15|TRBJ1-2
CASSRTEPYNYGYTF
>few|TRBV7-8|17|TRBJ1-5
CASSHRDRRVSNQPQHF
>few|TRBV6-2/TRBV6-3|15|TRBJ2-1
CASSLGLASYNEQFF
>-|TRBV6-5|14|TRBJ2-7
CASRTGQGLLEQYF
>-|TRBV3-1/TRBV3-2|14|TRBJ1-2
CASSQEWTNRGYTF
>-|TRBV5-4|14|TRBJ2-5
CASSPFRQRETQYF
>once|TRBV6-5|14|TRBJ1-1
CASSYYRENTEAFF
>-|TRBV4-3|16|TRBJ2-2
CASSQELTVNTGELFF
>-|TRBV29-1|12|TRBJ1-2
CSVVQGRDGYTF
>once|TRBV6-5|15|TRBJ1-2
CASSTPPVMRYGYTF
>-|TRBV11-2|13|TRBJ1-2
CASSLDQEDGYTF
>-|TRBV11-2|16|TRBJ2-1
CASTSSTVNSYNEQFF
>-|TRBV11-3|13|TRBJ1-2
CASSVMRDYGYTF